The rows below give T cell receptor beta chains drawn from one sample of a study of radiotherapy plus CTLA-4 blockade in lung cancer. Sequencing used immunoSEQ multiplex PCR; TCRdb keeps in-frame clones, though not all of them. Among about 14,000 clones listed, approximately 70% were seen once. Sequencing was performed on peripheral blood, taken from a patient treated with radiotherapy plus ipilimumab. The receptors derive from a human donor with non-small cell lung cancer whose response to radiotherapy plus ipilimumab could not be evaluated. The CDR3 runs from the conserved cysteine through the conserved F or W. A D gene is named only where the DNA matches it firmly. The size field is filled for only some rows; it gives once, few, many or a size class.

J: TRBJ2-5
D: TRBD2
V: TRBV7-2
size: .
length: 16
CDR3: CASSLTSGGAGETQYF
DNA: TGTGCCAGCAGCTTGACTAGCGGGGGGGCCGGTGAGACCCAGTACTTC

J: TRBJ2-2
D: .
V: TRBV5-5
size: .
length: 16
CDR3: CASSFPGHTNTGELFF
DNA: TGTGCCAGCAGCTTTCCAGGACACACCAACACCGGGGAGCTGTTTTTT

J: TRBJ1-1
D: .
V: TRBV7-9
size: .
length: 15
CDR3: CASSSGGRVDTEAFF
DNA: TGTGCCAGCAGCTCGGGGGGAAGAGTGGACACTGAAGCTTTCTTT

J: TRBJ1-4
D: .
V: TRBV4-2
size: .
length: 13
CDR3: CASAGDTNEKLFF
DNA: TGTGCCTCCGCGGGGGATACTAATGAAAAACTGTTTTTT

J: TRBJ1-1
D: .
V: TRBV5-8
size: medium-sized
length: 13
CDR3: CASSLGQGSEAFF
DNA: TGTGCCAGCAGCTTGGGGCAGGGCTCTGAAGCTTTCTTT

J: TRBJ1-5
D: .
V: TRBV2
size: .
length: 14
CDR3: CASSEGQMIQPQHF
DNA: TGTGCCAGCAGTGAAGGACAGATGATTCAGCCCCAGCATTTT

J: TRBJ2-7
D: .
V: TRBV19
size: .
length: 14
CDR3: CASSIDGGRYEQYF
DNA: TGTGCCAGTAGTATAGATGGAGGACGCTACGAGCAGTACTTC

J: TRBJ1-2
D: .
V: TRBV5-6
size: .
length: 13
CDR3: CASSLDSEYGYTF
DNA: TGTGCCAGCAGCTTGGACAGTGAATATGGCTACACCTTC

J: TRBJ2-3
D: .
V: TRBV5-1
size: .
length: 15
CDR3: CASSLDRTVTDTQYF
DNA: TGCGCCAGCAGCTTAGATAGGACAGTCACAGATACGCAGTATTTT

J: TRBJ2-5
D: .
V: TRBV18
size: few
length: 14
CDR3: CASHGTISQETQYF
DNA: TGTGCCAGTCACGGGACAATTTCACAAGAGACCCAGTACTTC

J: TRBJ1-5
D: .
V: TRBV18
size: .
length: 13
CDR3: CASTEEKNQPQHF
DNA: TGTGCCAGCACGGAGGAGAAAAATCAACCCCAGCATTTT

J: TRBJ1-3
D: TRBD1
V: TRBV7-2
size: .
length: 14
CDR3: CASSFGDSGNTIYF
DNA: TGTGCCAGCAGCTTCGGGGACAGCGGAAACACCATATATTTT

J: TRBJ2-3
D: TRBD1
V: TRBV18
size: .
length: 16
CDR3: CASSPFGGQGTDTQYF
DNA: TGTGCCAGCTCACCATTTGGGGGACAGGGTACAGATACGCAGTATTTT

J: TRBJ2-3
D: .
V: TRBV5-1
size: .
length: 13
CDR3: CASSGAGTDTQYF
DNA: TGCGCCAGCAGTGGGGCAGGGACAGATACGCAGTATTTT

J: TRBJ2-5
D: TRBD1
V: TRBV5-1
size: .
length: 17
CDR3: CASSLELGTGLGETQYF
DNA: TGCGCCAGCAGCTTGGAATTGGGGACAGGACTGGGGGAGACCCAGTACTTC

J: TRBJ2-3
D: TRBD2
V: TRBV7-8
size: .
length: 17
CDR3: CASSSRLAGPSTDTQYF
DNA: TGTGCCAGCAGCTCTAGACTAGCGGGGCCTAGCACAGATACGCAGTATTTT

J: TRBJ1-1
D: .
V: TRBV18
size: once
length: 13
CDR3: CASSSSFNTEAFF
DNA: TGTGCCAGCTCATCGAGTTTCAACACTGAAGCTTTCTTT

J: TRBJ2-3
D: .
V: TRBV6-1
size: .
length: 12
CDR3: CASQLSTDTQYF
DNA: TGTGCCAGCCAACTGTCAACAGATACGCAGTATTTT

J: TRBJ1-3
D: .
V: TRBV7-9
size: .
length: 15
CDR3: CASRSVGGSGNTIYF
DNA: TGTGCCAGCAGATCAGTGGGGGGCTCTGGAAACACCATATATTTT

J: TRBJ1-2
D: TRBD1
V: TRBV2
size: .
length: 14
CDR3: CASSGQGAGYGYTF
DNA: TGTGCCAGCAGTGGGCAGGGGGCGGGCTATGGCTACACCTTC

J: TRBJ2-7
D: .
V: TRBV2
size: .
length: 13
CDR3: CASRATDSYEQYF
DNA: TGTGCCAGCAGAGCCACGGACAGCTACGAGCAGTACTTC

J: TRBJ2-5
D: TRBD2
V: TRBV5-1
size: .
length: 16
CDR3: CASSSGTSGGVETQYF
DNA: TGCGCCAGCAGCTCTGGGACTAGCGGGGGGGTAGAGACCCAGTACTTC

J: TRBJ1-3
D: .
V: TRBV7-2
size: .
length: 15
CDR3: CASSLEGTLRNTIYF
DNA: TGTGCCAGCAGCTTAGAGGGGACTCTGCGAAACACCATATATTTT

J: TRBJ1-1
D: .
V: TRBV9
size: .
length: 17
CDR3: CASSEQPGGDMNTEAFF
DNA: TGTGCCAGCAGCGAGCAACCGGGGGGTGACATGAACACTGAAGCTTTCTTT

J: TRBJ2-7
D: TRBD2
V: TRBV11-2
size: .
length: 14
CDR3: CASSQSGGAYEQYF
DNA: TGTGCCAGCAGCCAGAGCGGGGGGGCATACGAGCAGTACTTC

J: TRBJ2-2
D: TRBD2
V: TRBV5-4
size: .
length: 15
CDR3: CATRAGGPETGELFF
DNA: TGTGCCACCCGGGCGGGGGGGCCCGAAACCGGGGAGCTGTTTTTT

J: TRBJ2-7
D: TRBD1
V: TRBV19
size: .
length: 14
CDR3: CASSRTGQRVEQYF
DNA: TGTGCCAGTAGTCGGACAGGGCAACGTGTCGAGCAGTACTTC

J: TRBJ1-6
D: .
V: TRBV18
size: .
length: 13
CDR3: CASSSGRQAPLHF
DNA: TGTGCCAGCTCTTCGGGGAGACAGGCACCCCTCCACTTT

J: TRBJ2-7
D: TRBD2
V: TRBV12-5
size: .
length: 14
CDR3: CASGPPLSSGGYYF
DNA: TGTGCTAGTGGTCCTCCCCTTAGTAGCGGGGGATATTACTTC

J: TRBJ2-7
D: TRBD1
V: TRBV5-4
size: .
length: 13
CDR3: CASSLTGGDEQYF
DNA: TGTGCCAGCAGCCTGACAGGGGGAGACGAGCAGTACTTC

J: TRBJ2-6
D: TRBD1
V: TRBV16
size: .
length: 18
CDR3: CASSLGQGINSGANVLTF
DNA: TGTGCCAGCAGCCTAGGACAGGGCATCAACTCTGGGGCCAACGTCCTGACTTTC

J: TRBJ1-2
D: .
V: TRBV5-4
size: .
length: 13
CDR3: CASSLVPVEGYTF
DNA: TGTGCCAGCAGCTTGGTACCCGTAGAAGGCTACACCTTC

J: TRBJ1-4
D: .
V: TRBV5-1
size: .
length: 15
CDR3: CASSLGGATNEKLFF
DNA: TGCGCCAGCAGCTTGGGGGGCGCAACTAATGAAAAACTGTTTTTT

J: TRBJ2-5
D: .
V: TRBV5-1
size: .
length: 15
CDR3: CASSLYGTPEETQYF
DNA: TGCGCCAGCAGCTTATACGGGACTCCGGAGGAGACCCAGTACTTC